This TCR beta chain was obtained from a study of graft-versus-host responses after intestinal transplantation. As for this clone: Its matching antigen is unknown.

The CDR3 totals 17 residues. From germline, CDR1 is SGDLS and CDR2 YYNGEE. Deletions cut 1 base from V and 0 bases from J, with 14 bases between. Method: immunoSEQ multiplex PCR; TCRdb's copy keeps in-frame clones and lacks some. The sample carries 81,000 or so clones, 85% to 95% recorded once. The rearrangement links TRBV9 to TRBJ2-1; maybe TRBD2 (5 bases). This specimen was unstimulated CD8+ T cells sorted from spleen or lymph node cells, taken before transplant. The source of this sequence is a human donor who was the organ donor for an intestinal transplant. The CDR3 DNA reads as TGTGCCAGCAGCGTAAGGGCGGGTCTAAGCTCCTACAATGAGCAGTTCTTC. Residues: CASSVRAGLSSYNEQFF.